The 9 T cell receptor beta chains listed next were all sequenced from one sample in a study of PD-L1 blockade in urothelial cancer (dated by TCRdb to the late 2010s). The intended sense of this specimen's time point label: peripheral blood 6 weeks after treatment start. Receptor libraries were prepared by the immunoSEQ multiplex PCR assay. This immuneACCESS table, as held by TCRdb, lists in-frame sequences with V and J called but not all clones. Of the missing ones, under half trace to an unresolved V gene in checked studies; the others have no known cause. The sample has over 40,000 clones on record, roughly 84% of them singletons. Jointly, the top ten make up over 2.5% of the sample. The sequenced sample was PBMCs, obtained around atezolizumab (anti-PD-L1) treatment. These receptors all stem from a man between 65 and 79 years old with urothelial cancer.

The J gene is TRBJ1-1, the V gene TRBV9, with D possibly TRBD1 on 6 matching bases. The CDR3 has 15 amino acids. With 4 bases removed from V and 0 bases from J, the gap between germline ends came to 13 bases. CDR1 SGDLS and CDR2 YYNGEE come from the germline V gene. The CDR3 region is CASSSSTGLNTEAFF. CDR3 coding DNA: TGTGCCAGCAGCTCAAGCACAGGGTTGAACACTGAAGCTTTCTTT.

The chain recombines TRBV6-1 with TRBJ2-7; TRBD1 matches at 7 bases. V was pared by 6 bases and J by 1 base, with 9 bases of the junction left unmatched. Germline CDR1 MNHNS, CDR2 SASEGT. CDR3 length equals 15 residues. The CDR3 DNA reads TGTGCCAGCAGGGACATGGGACAGCCGTCCTACGAGCAGTACTTC. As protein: CASRDMGQPSYEQYF.

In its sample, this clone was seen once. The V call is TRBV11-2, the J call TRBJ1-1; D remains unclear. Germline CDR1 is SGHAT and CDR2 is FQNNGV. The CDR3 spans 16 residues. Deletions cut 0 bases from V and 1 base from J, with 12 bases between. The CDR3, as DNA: TGTGCCAGCAGCTTAGAATTCGGGAAGAAGAACACTGAAGCTTTCTTT. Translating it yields CASSLEFGKKNTEAFF.

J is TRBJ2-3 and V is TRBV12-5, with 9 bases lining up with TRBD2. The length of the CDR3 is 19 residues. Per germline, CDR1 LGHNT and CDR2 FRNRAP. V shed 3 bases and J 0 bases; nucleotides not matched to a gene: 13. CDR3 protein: CASGFFSGSSVGSTDTQYF. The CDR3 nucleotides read TGTGCTAGTGGTTTCTTTAGCGGGAGTTCTGTAGGCAGCACAGATACGCAGTATTTT.

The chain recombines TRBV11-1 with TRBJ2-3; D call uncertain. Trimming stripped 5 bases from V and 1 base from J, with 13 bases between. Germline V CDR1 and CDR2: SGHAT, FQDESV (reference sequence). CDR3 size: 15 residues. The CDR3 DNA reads TGTGCCAGCAGCCCCGGAGTTGTCGGCACAGATACGCAGTATTTT. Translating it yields CASSPGVVGTDTQYF.

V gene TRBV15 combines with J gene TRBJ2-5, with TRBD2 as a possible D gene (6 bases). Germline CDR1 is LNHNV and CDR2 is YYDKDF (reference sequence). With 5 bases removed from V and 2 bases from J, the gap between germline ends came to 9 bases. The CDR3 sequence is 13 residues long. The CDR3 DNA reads TGTGCCACCAGCTTGGGACTGCAAGAGACCCAGTACTTC. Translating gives CATSLGLQETQYF.

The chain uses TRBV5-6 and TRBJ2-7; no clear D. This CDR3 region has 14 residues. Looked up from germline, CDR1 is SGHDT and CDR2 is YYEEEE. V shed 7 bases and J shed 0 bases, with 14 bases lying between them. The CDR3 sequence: CASAKSRSSYEQYF. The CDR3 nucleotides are TGTGCCAGCGCGAAATCACGGAGCTCCTACGAGCAGTACTTC. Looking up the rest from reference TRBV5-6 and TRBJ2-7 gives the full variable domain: DAGVTQSPTHLIKTRGQQVTLRCSPKSGHDTVSWYQQALGQGPQFIFQYYEEEERQRGNFPDRFSGHQFPNYSSELNVNALLLGDSALYLCASAKSRSSYEQYFGPGTRLTVT.

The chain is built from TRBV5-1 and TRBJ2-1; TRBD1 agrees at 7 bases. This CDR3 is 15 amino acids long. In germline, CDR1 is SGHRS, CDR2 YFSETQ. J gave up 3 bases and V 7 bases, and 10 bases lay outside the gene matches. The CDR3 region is CASRPGDSLYNEQFF. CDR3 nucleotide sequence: TGCGCCAGCCGGCCAGGGGACAGTCTCTACAATGAGCAGTTCTTC.

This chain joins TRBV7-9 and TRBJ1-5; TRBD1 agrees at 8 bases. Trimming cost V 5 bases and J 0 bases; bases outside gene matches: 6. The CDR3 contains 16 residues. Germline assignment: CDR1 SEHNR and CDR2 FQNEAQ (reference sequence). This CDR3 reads CASSTGTGNSNQPQHF. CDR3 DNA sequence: TGTGCCAGCAGCACGGGGACAGGCAATAGCAATCAGCCCCAGCATTTT.